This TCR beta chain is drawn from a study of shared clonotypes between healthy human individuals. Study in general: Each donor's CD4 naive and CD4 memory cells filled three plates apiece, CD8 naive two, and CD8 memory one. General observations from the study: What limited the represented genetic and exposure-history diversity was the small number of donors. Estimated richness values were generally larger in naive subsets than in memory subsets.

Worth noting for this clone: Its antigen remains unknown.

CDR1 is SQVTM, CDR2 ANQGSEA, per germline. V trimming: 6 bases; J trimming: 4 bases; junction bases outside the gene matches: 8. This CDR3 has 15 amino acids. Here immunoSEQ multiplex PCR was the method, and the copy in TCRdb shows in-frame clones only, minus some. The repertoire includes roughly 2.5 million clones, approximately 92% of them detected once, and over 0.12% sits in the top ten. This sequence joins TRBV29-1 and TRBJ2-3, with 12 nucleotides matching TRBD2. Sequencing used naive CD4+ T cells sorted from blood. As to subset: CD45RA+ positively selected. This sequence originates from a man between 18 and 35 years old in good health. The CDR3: CSVGLRLAGADTQYF. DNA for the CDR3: TGCAGCGTGGGGCTGAGACTAGCGGGAGCAGATACGCAGTATTTT.